The 15 T cell receptor beta chains reported below all come from one sample, sequenced in a study of blood T cell repertoires in COVID-19. The data were produced by immunoSEQ multiplex PCR, yet TCRdb's version contains in-frame clones alone and is incomplete. Of about 95,000 clones detected, around 80% appear once; the ten largest clones hold approximately 24%. Sample: peripheral blood. The receptors were gathered from a human donor in a cohort sampled during active COVID-19.

The genes are TRBV9 and TRBJ2-7; 10 bases line up with TRBD2. In germline, CDR1 is SGDLS, CDR2 YYNGEE. After removal of 4 bases from V and 8 bases from J, the junction contained 15 bases not matched to a gene. CDR3 size: 16 residues. The chain's CDR3 is CASSPGRVTSGIQQYF. CDR3 in DNA: TGTGCCAGCAGCCCCGGGCGTGTAACTAGCGGGATCCAGCAGTACTTC.

This chain links TRBV12-3 or TRBV12-4 with TRBJ2-3; D perhaps matches TRBD2 (6 bases). This CDR3 is built from 11 residues. Trimming cost V 6 bases and J 8 bases, with 9 bases left between them. CDR3 in DNA: TGTGCCAGCAGACGACTAGGTACGCAGTATTTT. Amino acid sequence: CASRRLGTQYF.

The chain combines TRBV28 with TRBJ2-7; 9 bases are shared with TRBD2. Losses at the gene ends were 6 bases for V and 2 bases for J; bases not matched to a gene: 8. Germline values: CDR1 MDHEN, CDR2 SYDVKM. The CDR3 is made up of 15 amino acids. CDR3 coding DNA: TGTGCCAGCAGACTACTAGCGGGTCAGACCTACGAGCAGTACTTC. Its protein product is CASRLLAGQTYEQYF.

This chain joins TRBV10-3 and TRBJ2-5; possible D gene TRBD2, 6 bases. Germline CDR1 reads ENHRY; CDR2 reads SYGVKD. The ends were cut back, 4 bases at V and 7 bases at J, with 13 bases in the middle. The CDR3 has 13 amino acids. The CDR3 reads CAISGLEFVTQYF. The CDR3 bases are TGTGCCATCAGTGGACTAGAATTTGTGACCCAGTACTTC.

J is TRBJ2-3 and V is TRBV10-1, with 8 bases that match TRBD2. The J segment lost 2 bases and the V segment lost 2 bases, leaving 9 bases of the junction unmatched. Per germline, CDR1 WNHNN and CDR2 SYGVQD (reference sequence). CDR3 length equals 17 residues. The CDR3 protein is CASSELPGGLVTDTQYF. The DNA of the CDR3 is TGCGCCAGCAGTGAGCTGCCGGGAGGGCTGGTCACAGATACGCAGTATTTT.

In this sample, this clone turned up a few times. The chain has TRBV5-4 and TRBJ1-3; possible D gene TRBD1, 6 bases. Germline V gives CDR1 SGHNT, CDR2 YYREEE (reference sequence). This CDR3 spans 15 amino acids. Trimming shortened V by 1 base and J by 0 bases, and 8 bases separated the two germline ends. The CDR3: CASSLKGGSGNTIYF. The CDR3 nucleotides are TGTGCCAGCAGCTTGAAAGGGGGCTCTGGAAACACCATATATTTT. Complete variable domain (other parts from reference TRBV5-4 and TRBJ1-3): ETGVTQSPTHLIKTRGQQVTLRCSSQSGHNTVSWYQQALGQGPQFIFQYYREEENGRGNFPPRFSGLQFPNYSSELNVNALELDDSALYLCASSLKGGSGNTIYFGEGSWLTVV.

The V call is TRBV3-1 (or the pseudogene TRBV3-2), the J call TRBJ2-7, with TRBD1 matching 10 bases. Germline CDR1 and CDR2: LGHDT and YNNKEL (reference sequence). The ends lost 4 bases at V and 4 bases at J; junction bases unmatched: 7. The CDR3 consists of 15 residues. CDR3 sequence reads: CASSRRDRGFYEQYF. The CDR3 nucleotides read TGTGCCAGCAGCCGGAGGGACAGGGGTTTTTACGAGCAGTACTTC.

This clone was counted a single time. J is TRBJ2-6 and V is TRBV19, with 8 bases lining up with TRBD1. Germline V gene sequence: CDR1 LNHDA, CDR2 SQIVND (reference sequence). The J segment lost 4 bases and the V segment lost 4 bases, leaving 9 bases of the junction unmatched. The CDR3 totals 17 residues. CDR3 region: CASSSADRVVGANVLTF. DNA for the CDR3: TGTGCCAGTAGTAGTGCGGACAGGGTTGTGGGGGCCAACGTCCTGACTTTC.

The V call is TRBV7-3, the J call TRBJ2-3; no definite D call. The CDR3 covers 13 residues. V was trimmed by 3 bases and J by 1 base, leaving 5 bases between them. Germline V gene sequence: CDR1 SGHTA, CDR2 FQGTGA. The CDR3: CASSFARTDTQYF. As DNA, the CDR3 is TGTGCCAGCAGCTTCGCGCGCACAGATACGCAGTATTTT.

This chain links TRBV14 with TRBJ2-7; D might be TRBD2 (5 bases). CDR3 length: 12 residues. V was pared by 2 bases and J by 5 bases, with 7 bases between. CDR1 and CDR2 from the germline V gene are SGHDN and FVKESK. As DNA, the CDR3 is TGTGCCAGCAGCCAAAGCGGTCACGAGCAGTACTTC. Amino acid sequence: CASSQSGHEQYF.

This clone appeared a few times. The V call is TRBV19, the J call TRBJ1-5; tentatively, D is TRBD1 (6 bases). The V gene's germline CDR1 is LNHDA and CDR2 SQIVND (reference sequence). The CDR3 has 15 amino acids. Trimming took 5 bases from V and 2 from J, leaving 13 bases between them. The CDR3 DNA sequence: TGTGCCAGTAGTTTACAGGGCGGTGGCAATCAGCCCCAGCATTTT. It encodes CASSLQGGGNQPQHF.

The J gene is TRBJ2-5, the V gene TRBV5-1; 7 positions agree with TRBD1. The ends lost 4 bases at V and 3 bases at J; junction bases unmatched: 12. CDR3 length: 16 amino acids. CDR1 and CDR2 (germline): SGHRS, YFSETQ. The CDR3 region has the DNA TGCGCCAGCAGCGGAACAGGGGCCCCAGGGAAAGAGACCCAGTACTTC. Translated: CASSGTGAPGKETQYF.

The V and J genes are TRBV25-1 and TRBJ2-5, with D tentatively TRBD2 (5 bases). The CDR3 totals 16 residues. From germline, CDR1 is MGHDK and CDR2 SYGVNS. V lost 1 base and J lost 1, with 13 bases in between. The CDR3 sequence is CASSEFFGGLQETQYF. The CDR3 nucleotides read TGTGCCAGCAGTGAATTTTTCGGCGGGCTCCAAGAGACCCAGTACTTC.

The chain has TRBV27 and TRBJ2-3; no clear D. The ends were cut back, 5 bases at V and 0 bases at J, with 12 bases in the middle. The CDR3 extends over 15 amino acids. Germline V lookup: CDR1 MNHEY, CDR2 SMNVEV (reference sequence). The CDR3 DNA reads TGTGCCAGCAGTCCGCGAACCGTCAGCACAGATACGCAGTATTTT. Its translation is CASSPRTVSTDTQYF.

The J gene is TRBJ2-7, the V gene TRBV28, with D possibly matching TRBD1 (7 bases). Trimming pared 3 bases from V and 2 bases from J, leaving 14 bases between. The CDR3 is made up of 15 amino acids. Looked up from germline, CDR1 is MDHEN and CDR2 is SYDVKM. DNA of the CDR3: TGTGCCAGCAGTTTGTCAGGGGGGAATACCTACGAGCAGTACTTC. Translated, it gives CASSLSGGNTYEQYF.